This passage covers 31 T cell receptor beta chains from one sample sequenced in a study of shared clonotypes between healthy human individuals. The data were produced by immunoSEQ multiplex PCR, yet TCRdb's version contains in-frame clones alone and is incomplete. Of about 2.4 million clones detected, approximately 93% appear once; the ten largest clones hold 0.36%. The sample taken for sequencing was naive CD4+ T cells from PBMCs. Subset denoted: CD45RA+ positively selected. The receptor source for this set is a man between 18 and 35 years old in good health. Some clones in this sample may be carry-over from other donors' samples.

The J gene is TRBJ2-3, the V gene TRBV6-4; weak D call: TRBD2 (5 bases). CDR3 length: 14 amino acids. The germline CDR1 and CDR2 sequences are MRHNA and SNTAGT. Between the trimmed V and J ends, which lost 3 bases and 6 bases, there was a span of 13 bases. In DNA, the CDR3 is TGTGCCAGCAGTGAGGAGGTCCTTAGTGATACGCAGTATTTT. It is translated as CASSEEVLSDTQYF.

The chain couples TRBV18 to TRBJ1-1; D uncertain. The CDR3 length is 15 residues. Germline V lookup: CDR1 KGHSH, CDR2 LQKENI. The V end was cut by 2 bases, the J end by 1 base, with 11 bases between. The CDR3 DNA reads TGTGCCAGCTCACCATCAGTTATCGGGAACACTGAAGCTTTCTTT. Amino acid sequence: CASSPSVIGNTEAFF.

The chain employs TRBV1 and TRBJ2-7; whether TRBD2, the table's D call, matches the DNA was not checked. TRBV1 is deemed a pseudogene. CDR3 length: 16 residues. Here the CDR3 DNA reads TGCACCAGCAGCCACGAGGAGGGGAAGAGCTCCTACGAGCAGTACTTC. Translation gives CTSSHEEGKSSYEQYF.

The chain couples TRBV7-9 to TRBJ1-6; the D gene is possibly TRBD1 (5 bases). This CDR3 is built from 15 residues. V lost 5 bases to trimming and J lost 5 bases, with 13 bases between them. Germline V gene lookup returns CDR1 SEHNR and CDR2 FQNEAQ (reference sequence). The CDR3 here is CASSPRDGNNSPLHF. CDR3 bases: TGTGCCAGCAGCCCCCGGGACGGGAATAATTCACCCCTCCACTTT.

The J gene is TRBJ1-1, the V gene TRBV10-2, with 7 bases that match TRBD1. V shed 5 bases, J shed 1 base, and the junction held 4 bases outside the gene matches. Germline loops: CDR1 WSHSY, CDR2 SAAADI. This CDR3 spans 14 amino acids. The CDR3 bases are TGCGCCAGCAGTTTTCAGGGGGAGAACACTGAAGCTTTCTTT. Translation: CASSFQGENTEAFF.

V and J are TRBV5-1 and TRBJ1-2; maybe TRBD1 (5 bases). The V gene's germline CDR1 is SGHRS and CDR2 YFSETQ. The CDR3 runs 15 residues. V lost 4 bases, J lost 3 bases, and 16 bases lay in between. The CDR3 DNA reads as TGCGCCAGCAGCGAATACAATATAGGGGACTATGGCTACACCTTC. Translated: CASSEYNIGDYGYTF.

On this clone: Other DNA sequences in this specimen translate into the identical CDR3. This chain joins TRBV28 and TRBJ2-1; 7 nucleotides match TRBD2. The CDR3 totals 14 residues. Per germline, CDR1 MDHEN and CDR2 SYDVKM. V gave up 3 bases and J gave up 8 bases; unmatched junction bases: 7. The CDR3 spells CASSFGGSRDEQFF. In DNA form, the CDR3 reads TGTGCCAGCAGTTTTGGCGGGAGTCGGGATGAGCAGTTCTTC.

This sequence joins TRBV6-5 and TRBJ1-5; 7 bases are a match to TRBD1. V shed 4 bases, J shed 4 bases, and the junction held 4 bases outside the gene matches. The CDR3 contains 14 residues. CDR1 MNHEY and CDR2 SVGAGI come from the germline V gene. CDR3 region: CASSFDRANQPQHF. In DNA, the CDR3 is TGTGCCAGCAGTTTTGACAGGGCGAATCAGCCCCAGCATTTT.

The V call is TRBV6-1, the J call TRBJ2-3; D gene ambiguous. Trimming left V 5 bases short and J 2 bases short, with 8 bases between. Germline CDR1 reads MNHNS; CDR2 reads SASEGT. The CDR3 totals 13 residues. CDR3 in DNA: TGTGCCAGCAGTTTACAGTACACAGATACGCAGTATTTT. Translated, it gives CASSLQYTDTQYF.

The rearrangement links TRBV28 to TRBJ2-3; weak D call: TRBD2 (6 bases). This CDR3 region has 18 residues. The V gene lost 5 bases and the J gene lost 2 bases, with 23 bases spanning the gap. Germline CDR1 reads MDHEN; CDR2 reads SYDVKM. CDR3 amino acids: CASSRMAGFKGATDTQYF. The CDR3, as DNA: TGTGCCAGCAGTCGGATGGCGGGATTCAAAGGAGCCACAGATACGCAGTATTTT.

The V and J genes are TRBV6-1 and TRBJ2-5; D unclear. The V end lost 2 bases, the J end lost 0 bases, and 16 bases lay between the germline ends. From germline, CDR1 is MNHNS and CDR2 SASEGT. CDR3 length equals 17 residues. The CDR3 here is CASSEFKIPAHQETQYF. For the CDR3, the DNA is TGTGCCAGCAGTGAATTCAAGATCCCGGCTCACCAAGAGACCCAGTACTTC.

The CDR3 sequence is CAWSPQPGSNNYGYTF. As DNA, the CDR3 is TGTGCCTGGAGTCCTCAACCGGGGTCAAATAACTATGGCTACACCTTC. The V gene is TRBV30, the J gene TRBJ1-2; D is undetermined. Germline values: CDR1 GTSNPN, CDR2 SVGIG (reference sequence). The CDR3 is made up of 16 amino acids. Trimming took 2 bases from V and 1 from J, leaving 17 bases between them.

This clone was counted a single time. V usage is TRBV4-2 and J usage is TRBJ1-1; maybe TRBD1 (6 bases). The V and J ends lost 1 base and 11 bases respectively, with 17 bases between them. In germline, CDR1 is LGHNA, CDR2 YNFKEQ. CDR3 size: 14 residues. The CDR3 sequence is CASSQGGQTPSAFF. In nucleotides, the CDR3 is TGTGCCAGCAGCCAAGGCGGACAGACACCATCGGCTTTCTTT.

The chain uses TRBV7-9 and TRBJ1-2; the D gene is possibly TRBD1 (5 bases). The CDR3 covers 12 residues. Germline assignment: CDR1 SEHNR and CDR2 FQNEAQ (reference sequence). Deletions cut 5 bases from V and 4 bases from J, with 8 bases between. CDR3 in amino acids: CASSPDTYGYTF. As DNA, the CDR3 is TGTGCCAGCAGCCCGGACACCTATGGCTACACCTTC.

The chain joins TRBV4-1 to TRBJ2-3; D is unclear. Between the trimmed V and J ends, which lost 1 base and 6 bases, there was a span of 11 bases. The V gene's germline CDR1 is MGHRA and CDR2 YSYEKL. The CDR3 contains 14 residues. The chain's CDR3 is CASSQGPTPDTQYF. CDR3 bases: TGCGCCAGCAGCCAAGGGCCAACCCCGGATACGCAGTATTTT.

The chain links TRBV18 to TRBJ2-1; D might be TRBD2 (5 bases). The CDR3 totals 16 residues. Per the germline V gene, CDR1 is KGHSH and CDR2 is LQKENI. The V end lost 4 bases, the J end lost 2 bases, and 15 bases lay between the germline ends. In nucleotides, the CDR3 is TGTGCCAGCTCACAGAATAGCGTCTCAACCTACAATGAGCAGTTCTTC. It specifies CASSQNSVSTYNEQFF.

This clone was seen just once. The V gene is TRBV19, the J gene TRBJ2-7; D might be TRBD1 (6 bases). CDR1 LNHDA and CDR2 SQIVND come from the germline V gene (reference sequence). The CDR3 is made up of 13 amino acids. V gave up 6 bases and J gave up 2 bases, with 11 bases separating them. The CDR3 loop reads CASRPGHAYEQYF. The CDR3 DNA sequence: TGTGCCAGTAGGCCGGGACACGCCTACGAGCAGTACTTC.

On this clone itself: Different DNA sequences within this sample yield the same CDR3. The V call is TRBV5-1, the J call TRBJ2-1; TRBD2 matches at 11 bases. V gave up 0 bases and J gave up 0 bases; unmatched junction bases: 2. Looked up from germline, CDR1 is SGHRS and CDR2 is YFSETQ. This CDR3 is 17 amino acids long. The CDR3 sequence is CASSLAGLAGSYNEQFF. For the CDR3, the DNA is TGCGCCAGCAGCTTGGCCGGACTAGCGGGCTCCTACAATGAGCAGTTCTTC.

The chain uses TRBV28 and TRBJ2-7, with D possibly called TRBD1 or TRBD2 (6 bases each). CDR1 MDHEN and CDR2 SYDVKM come from the germline V gene. With 8 bases removed from V and 3 bases from J, the gap between germline ends came to 17 bases. The CDR3 has 14 amino acids. DNA for the CDR3: TGTGCCAGCCAAGGGGGGATGCCTCGCTACGAGCAGTACTTC. Translated: CASQGGMPRYEQYF.

The rearrangement links TRBV18 to TRBJ2-3; TRBD2 agrees at 7 bases. The CDR3 contains 15 residues. Germline V lookup: CDR1 KGHSH, CDR2 LQKENI. The V segment lost 3 bases and the J segment 2 bases; nucleotides outside the gene matches: 5. The CDR3 DNA follows: TGTGCCAGCTCACCGTCTAGCGGACCCACAGATACGCAGTATTTT. Amino acids: CASSPSSGPTDTQYF.

This chain connects TRBV19 to TRBJ1-1; the D is unclear. The V end was cut by 6 bases, the J end by 3 bases, with 8 bases between. This CDR3 has 12 residues. The germline V gene encodes CDR1 LNHDA and CDR2 SQIVND (reference sequence). The CDR3 bases are TGTGCCAGTAGGTATGGGGACACTGAAGCTTTCTTT. It encodes CASRYGDTEAFF.

About this clone itself: This specimen includes other DNA sequences encoding the same CDR3. The chain has TRBV5-1 and TRBJ2-7; D is perhaps TRBD1 or TRBD2 (5 bases each). The V gene lost 0 bases and the J gene lost 4 bases, with 17 bases spanning the gap. The CDR3 has 16 amino acids. Germline V gene sequence: CDR1 SGHRS, CDR2 YFSETQ. The CDR3 is CASSLDRGQGGYEQYF. The CDR3 DNA reads TGCGCCAGCAGCTTGGATCGCGGGCAGGGTGGATACGAGCAGTACTTC.

Turning to this clone: This same CDR3 is encoded by further DNA sequences in the sample. The V and J genes are TRBV5-1 and TRBJ1-5; tentatively, D is TRBD1 (6 bases). Germline CDR1 is SGHRS and CDR2 is YFSETQ. V was shortened by 0 bases and J by 7 bases, with 11 bases between the two germline ends. The CDR3 loop spans 14 amino acids. CDR3 sequence reads: CASSLVGGDQPQHF. CDR3 nucleotides: TGCGCCAGCAGCTTGGTAGGGGGAGACCAGCCCCAGCATTTT.

This clone has only one observation. Other DNA variants within this sample encode the same CDR3. The gene calls are TRBV30 and TRBJ1-5; D unresolved. V lost 1 base, J lost 4 bases, and 5 bases lay in between. The CDR3 sequence is 12 residues long. CDR1 and CDR2 from the germline V gene are GTSNPN and SVGIG (reference sequence). The CDR3 here is CAWSGSNQPQHF. The CDR3 region has the DNA TGTGCCTGGAGTGGCTCGAATCAGCCCCAGCATTTT.

This clone showed up just once. This rearrangement joins TRBV18 to TRBJ2-4; the match to TRBD1 covers 7 bases. Germline V gene lookup returns CDR1 KGHSH and CDR2 LQKENI. CDR3 length: 13 amino acids. V shed 3 bases, J shed 7 bases, and the junction held 3 bases outside the gene matches. For the CDR3, the DNA is TGTGCCAGCTCACCGGACAGGAGGAACATTCAGTACTTC. Translated, it gives CASSPDRRNIQYF. The full variable domain, with the rest looked up from reference TRBV18 and TRBJ2-4, is NAGVMQNPRHLVRRRGQEARLRCSPMKGHSHVYWYRQLPEEGLKFMVYLQKENIIDESGMPKERFSAEFPKEGPSILRIQQVVRGDSAAYFCASSPDRRNIQYFGAGTRLSVL.

This chain links TRBV2 with TRBJ1-5, with 7 nucleotides matching TRBD1. This CDR3 contains 16 residues. CDR1 is SNHLY, CDR2 FYNNEI, per germline. Unmatched junction bases numbered 5, after V lost 2 bases and J lost 1 base. CDR3 loop: CASSELLGQSNQPQHF. The CDR3 nucleotides are TGTGCCAGCAGTGAACTTTTGGGACAGAGCAATCAGCCCCAGCATTTT.

This clone appeared once. The rearrangement uses TRBV27 and TRBJ1-1; unclear D gene. CDR3 length equals 15 residues. Germline lookup yields CDR1 MNHEY and CDR2 SMNVEV (reference sequence). V lost 5 bases, J lost 2 bases, and 15 bases lay in between. In DNA, the CDR3 is TGTGCCAGCAGTCCGGGAAGGCTGACCAACACTGAAGCTTTCTTT. Translated, it gives CASSPGRLTNTEAFF.

In the case of this clone: One junction end does not reproduce the germline sequence, and a read error may be involved. The gene calls are TRBV7-9 and TRBJ2-3; 7 bases line up with TRBD2. Per germline, CDR1 SEHNR and CDR2 FQNEAQ (reference sequence). This CDR3 spans 16 amino acids. The CDR3, as DNA: TGTGCCAGCAACTTAAGGGCTAGCGGTATCACAGATACGCAGTATTTT. Translated, it gives CASNLRASGITDTQYF.

The chain carries TRBV5-1 and TRBJ1-1, with D hard to call. V lost 4 bases to trimming and J lost 1 base, with 8 bases between them. The CDR3 runs 13 residues. Germline V gene data show CDR1 as SGHRS and CDR2 as YFSETQ. The CDR3 nucleotides read TGCGCCAGCAGCGTAGCAGGGAACACTGAAGCTTTCTTT. It is translated as CASSVAGNTEAFF.

The chain recombines TRBV11-2 with TRBJ2-5; perhaps TRBD1 as D (6 bases). The CDR3 covers 15 residues. Germline CDR1 and CDR2: SGHAT and FQNNGV. With 1 base removed from V and 2 bases from J, the gap between germline ends came to 11 bases. The CDR3 DNA reads TGTGCCAGCAGCTTAGTTAAGGGGGTTCAAGAGACCCAGTACTTC. This gives the protein CASSLVKGVQETQYF. Looking up the rest from reference TRBV11-2 and TRBJ2-5 gives the full variable domain: EAGVAQSPRYKIIEKRQSVAFWCNPISGHATLYWYQQILGQGPKLLIQFQNNGVVDDSQLPKDRFSAERLKGVDSTLKIQPAKLEDSAVYLCASSLVKGVQETQYFGPGTRLLVL.

This clone is a singleton in its sample. This chain joins TRBV19 and TRBJ1-1; tentatively, D is TRBD1 (5 bases). Germline V CDR1 and CDR2: LNHDA, SQIVND (reference sequence). This CDR3 has 14 amino acids. V was shortened by 1 base and J by 4 bases, with 10 bases between the two germline ends. The DNA of the CDR3 is TGTGCCAGTAGTATAGGGGGCCAGCCCACTGAAGCTTTCTTT. It encodes CASSIGGQPTEAFF.